The next 18 T cell receptor beta chains were all read from a single sample in a study of T cell repertoires in cytomegalovirus infection. Using its own MiXCR run on the reads, TCRdb lists one record per CDR3 protein. The sample has about 250,000 distinct CDR3 sequences, about 7% seen once; the top ten hold about 6.3%. Sequences were obtained from PBMCs. These receptors came from a human donor in good health (CMV status not recorded). Some clones in this sample may be carry-over from other donors' samples.

The rearrangement joins TRBV20-1 to TRBJ2-2; D not certain. CDR1 DFQATT and CDR2 SNEGSKA come from the germline V gene (reference sequence). This CDR3 region has 15 residues. With 1 base removed from V and 0 bases from J, the gap between germline ends came to 9 bases. The CDR3 protein is CSARVAGSNTGELFF. The DNA of the CDR3 is TGCAGTGCTAGAGTAGCAGGATCGAACACCGGGGAGCTGTTTTTT.

This clonotype was seen repeatedly, ten times or more. This rearrangement joins TRBV7-2 to TRBJ1-5; D ambiguous. Germline lookup yields CDR1 SGHTA and CDR2 FQGNSA. Trimming took 2 bases from V and 7 from J, leaving 9 bases between them. This CDR3 region has 13 residues. Here the CDR3 reads CASSLRLGQPQHF. The CDR3, as DNA: TGTGCCAGCAGCTTAAGGTTGGGGCAGCCCCAGCATTTT.

V gene TRBV28 combines with J gene TRBJ1-1, with D tentatively TRBD1 (5 bases). The CDR3 is 13 residues long. CDR1 and CDR2 (germline): MDHEN, SYDVKM. Deletions cut 6 bases from V and 6 bases from J, with 14 bases between. CDR3 DNA sequence: TGTGCCAGCAGGGAGCCCTCCAGGGCTGAAGCTTTCTTT. This gives the protein CASREPSRAEAFF.

This clonotype was detected ten times or more. This chain's CDR3 is CASSLEGQGRNEQFF. CDR3 nucleotide sequence: TGCGCCAGCAGCCTAGAGGGACAGGGGCGGAATGAGCAGTTCTTC. The chain joins TRBV4-3 to TRBJ2-1; 10 positions match TRBD1. The CDR3 loop spans 15 amino acids. Germline V lookup: CDR1 LGHNA, CDR2 YSLEER. The V segment lost 4 bases and the J segment 7 bases; nucleotides outside the gene matches: 7.

In this sample, this clonotype turned up many times. This chain joins TRBV29-1 and TRBJ2-3, with 10 bases aligning to TRBD1. Trimming at V came to 2 bases and at J to 5 bases, leaving 4 bases not matched to a gene. The CDR3 is 14 residues long. CDR1 is SQVTM, CDR2 ANQGSEA, per germline. The CDR3 protein is CSVEYGQGGDTQYF. Written as DNA, the CDR3 is TGCAGCGTTGAATACGGACAGGGGGGAGATACGCAGTATTTT.

At least ten counts were recorded for this clonotype. This chain joins TRBV20-1 and TRBJ1-4; unclear D gene. Per germline, CDR1 DFQATT and CDR2 SNEGSKA (reference sequence). V shed 6 bases and J shed 4 bases, with 9 bases lying between them. The CDR3 is 12 residues long. The CDR3 is CSAARDNEKLFF. CDR3 sequence (DNA): TGCAGTGCCGCTCGGGATAATGAAAAACTGTTTTTT.

This clonotype came up many times. The V call is TRBV6-5, the J call TRBJ1-1; a possible D gene is TRBD1 (6 bases). V was cut by 2 bases and J by 2 bases, with 9 bases left in between. CDR1 MNHEY and CDR2 SVGAGI come from the germline V gene. This CDR3 comprises 14 residues. Here the CDR3 DNA reads TGTGCCAGCAGTTACGGGACAACAAACACTGAAGCTTTCTTT. It encodes CASSYGTTNTEAFF.

This clonotype has only a few counts. The chain links TRBV6-6 to TRBJ1-5; weak D call: TRBD1 (5 bases). CDR1 and CDR2 from the germline V gene are MNHNY and SVGAGI (reference sequence). This CDR3 is 16 amino acids long. The V and J ends lost 2 bases and 7 bases respectively, with 18 bases between them. CDR3: CASSYGGWEAQQPQHF. The CDR3, as DNA: TGTGCCAGCAGTTACGGGGGGTGGGAAGCTCAACAGCCCCAGCATTTT.

In its sample, this clonotype was seen many times. The chain recombines TRBV28 with TRBJ2-7; D assignment may be TRBD1 or TRBD2 (5 bases each). V lost 5 bases to trimming and J lost 3 bases, with 14 bases between them. The CDR3 is 14 amino acids. CDR1 and CDR2 from the germline V gene are MDHEN and SYDVKM. The CDR3 is CASSAPGRNYEQYF. The CDR3 DNA follows: TGTGCCAGCAGTGCCCCGGGACGGAACTACGAGCAGTACTTC. The full variable domain, with the rest looked up from reference TRBV28 and TRBJ2-7, is DVKVTQSSRYLVKRTGEKVFLECVQDMDHENMFWYRQDPGLGLRLIYFSYDVKMKEKGDIPEGYSVSREKKERFSLILESASTNQTSMYLCASSAPGRNYEQYFGPGTRLTVT.

This clonotype was observed at least ten times. V usage is TRBV2 and J usage is TRBJ2-1; TRBD1 is a possible D gene (6 bases). The CDR3 is 12 residues long. Germline-derived CDR1 and CDR2 are SNHLY and FYNNEI. Deletions cut 9 bases from V and 4 bases from J, with 10 bases between. The chain's CDR3 is CARGTQYNEQFF. For the CDR3, the DNA is TGTGCCAGGGGGACACAGTACAATGAGCAGTTCTTC.

This clonotype was seen at least ten times. The chain links TRBV29-1 to TRBJ1-4; tentative D call: TRBD1 (6 bases). V was cut by 2 bases and J by 11 bases, with 12 bases left in between. The CDR3 totals 12 residues. Germline V gene lookup returns CDR1 SQVTM and CDR2 ANQGSEA. The CDR3 DNA reads TGCAGCGTTGAACAGGGGCGGGGGAAACTGTTTTTT. Translating it yields CSVEQGRGKLFF.

Many counts were recorded for this clonotype. The chain is built from TRBV28 and TRBJ2-7, with 9 bases lining up with TRBD1. J was trimmed by 2 bases and V by 5 bases; bases with no gene match: 16. CDR3 length: 18 residues. Germline CDR1 MDHEN, CDR2 SYDVKM. The CDR3 here is CASSPIIEGDRAPYEQYF. CDR3 DNA: TGTGCCAGCAGTCCGATCATAGAAGGGGACAGGGCACCCTACGAGCAGTACTTC. The full variable domain, rest sourced from reference TRBV28 and TRBJ2-7, is DVKVTQSSRYLVKRTGEKVFLECVQDMDHENMFWYRQDPGLGLRLIYFSYDVKMKEKGDIPEGYSVSREKKERFSLILESASTNQTSMYLCASSPIIEGDRAPYEQYFGPGTRLTVT.

This clonotype turned up a few times. The V gene is TRBV2, the J gene TRBJ1-4, with D perhaps matching TRBD1 (5 bases). This CDR3 has 16 residues. Germline loops: CDR1 SNHLY, CDR2 FYNNEI. Between the trimmed V and J ends, which lost 4 bases and 0 bases, there was a span of 12 bases. This CDR3 reads CASSVGWGATNEKLFF. The CDR3 coding sequence is TGTGCCAGCAGTGTGGGCTGGGGGGCAACTAATGAAAAACTGTTTTTT.

This clonotype turned up a few times. This rearrangement joins TRBV4-3 to TRBJ2-7, with D perhaps TRBD1 or TRBD2 (6 bases each). V was cut by 0 bases and J by 3 bases, with 15 bases left in between. The CDR3 totals 16 residues. Germline V CDR1 and CDR2: LGHNA, YSLEER. The CDR3 here is CASSQEGGRLDYEQYF. CDR3 in DNA: TGCGCCAGCAGCCAAGAGGGGGGCAGACTTGACTACGAGCAGTACTTC.

This clonotype appeared a few times. V is TRBV18 and J is TRBJ1-1, with no clear D. Trimming took 5 bases from V and 2 from J, leaving 12 bases between them. The CDR3 contains 14 residues. CDR1 is KGHSH and CDR2 is LQKENI in the germline V gene. Here the CDR3 reads CASSVSGHNTEAFF. CDR3 DNA: TGTGCCAGCTCAGTTAGTGGGCATAACACTGAAGCTTTCTTT.

This clonotype has ten or more counts. The chain combines TRBV28 with TRBJ1-1; possibly TRBD1 for D (5 bases). The CDR3 spans 14 residues. Germline V gene sequence: CDR1 MDHEN, CDR2 SYDVKM. V was trimmed by 5 bases and J by 6 bases, leaving 16 bases between them. The CDR3 sequence: CASSLRVIKAEAFF. The DNA for the CDR3 is TGTGCCAGCAGTCTCAGGGTTATTAAGGCTGAAGCTTTCTTT.

This clonotype was seen at least ten times. The J gene is TRBJ2-7, the V gene TRBV4-3; no definite D call. The CDR3 runs to 13 residues. In germline, CDR1 is LGHNA, CDR2 YSLEER. V was trimmed by 4 bases and J by 3 bases, leaving 10 bases between them. CDR3 in amino acids: CASSRRLDYEQYF. The DNA of the CDR3 is TGCGCCAGCAGCCGAAGACTTGACTACGAGCAGTACTTC.

This clonotype was detected ten times or more. The chain employs TRBV4-3 and TRBJ1-5, with TRBD1 matching over 9 bases. J was trimmed by 5 bases and V by 0 bases; bases with no gene match: 8. In germline, CDR1 is LGHNA, CDR2 YSLEER. This CDR3 region has 17 residues. This CDR3 is CASSQDPPGTGHQPQHF. For the CDR3, the DNA is TGCGCCAGCAGCCAAGATCCTCCCGGGACAGGGCATCAGCCCCAGCATTTT.